The clone carrying this T cell receptor beta chain was observed at least ten times. The sample belongs to a study of T-cell reconstitution after alpha-beta-depleted transplantation in children. During its preparation, the TCRbeta library received unique molecular identifiers. A single record per CDR3 protein comes from TCRdb applying MiXCR to the PCR reads. The table records some 200,000 distinct CDR3 sequences, 14% to 15% of them present only once. The TCR comes from a human donor who donated a stem cell graft to a child with acute lymphoblastic leukemia. The sample was PBMCs from the stem cell graft donor, taken from the stem cell graft.

The CDR3 sequence is CSAPESSYNSPLHF. The CDR3 coding sequence is TGCAGTGCGCCAGAGAGCTCCTATAATTCACCCCTCCACTTT. The J gene is TRBJ1-6, the V gene TRBV20-1; no reliable D call. The CDR3 is 14 residues long. Germline V CDR1 and CDR2: DFQATT, SNEGSKA (reference sequence). The V end was cut by 6 bases, the J end by 0 bases, with 9 bases between.